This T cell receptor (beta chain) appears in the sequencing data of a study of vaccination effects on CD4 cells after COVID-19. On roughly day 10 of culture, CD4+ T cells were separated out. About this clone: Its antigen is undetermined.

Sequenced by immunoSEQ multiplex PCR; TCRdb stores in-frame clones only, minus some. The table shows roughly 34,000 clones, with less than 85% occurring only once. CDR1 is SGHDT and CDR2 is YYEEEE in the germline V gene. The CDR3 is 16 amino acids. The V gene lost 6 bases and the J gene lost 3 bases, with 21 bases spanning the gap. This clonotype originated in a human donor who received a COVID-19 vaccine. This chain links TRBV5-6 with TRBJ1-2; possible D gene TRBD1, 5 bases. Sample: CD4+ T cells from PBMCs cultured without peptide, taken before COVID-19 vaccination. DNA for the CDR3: TGTGCCAGCACCTCAGTATGGGGCTCGGACTACTATGGCTACACCTTC. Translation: CASTSVWGSDYYGYTF.